What follows are 4 T cell receptor beta chains derived from one specimen sequenced in a study of metastatic and nonmetastatic thyroid tumors. TCRdb re-called clones via MiXCR from the PCR reads. The sample has over 20,000 clones, 28% seen once. Among the patients, none had received any treatment before thyroid surgery. Sequenced sample: tumor tissue. These receptors were obtained from a male donor with papillary thyroid cancer or a benign thyroid nodule (not recorded which). Some clones in this sample may be carry-over from other donors' samples.

At least ten counts were recorded for this clone. The chain carries TRBV20-1 and TRBJ1-2; D call uncertain. Germline CDR1 is DFQATT and CDR2 is SNEGSKA (reference sequence). Trimming cost V 3 bases and J 4 bases, with 15 bases left between them. The length of the CDR3 is 14 residues. The CDR3 loop is CSASYLHEGYGYTF. The DNA of the CDR3 is TGCAGTGCTAGTTACCTCCATGAGGGCTATGGCTACACCTTC.

Comment on this clone: This sequence may be a read error, since a much larger clone differs from it by one base. The chain is built from TRBV28 and TRBJ2-5, with D unresolved. The CDR3 sequence is 12 residues long. CDR1 is MDHEN and CDR2 is SYDVKM in the germline V gene. The germline V and J ends were trimmed by 8 bases and 4 bases, with 11 bases remaining between them. DNA for the CDR3: TGTGCCAGCGGTAGGATTGTAGAGACCCAGTACTTC. Its translation: CASGRIVETQYF.

This clone has a count of ten or more. The rearrangement joins TRBV7-3 to TRBJ1-1; D gene unclear. Germline CDR1 and CDR2: SGHTA and FQGTGA. The V gene lost 6 bases and the J gene lost 2 bases, with 10 bases spanning the gap. This CDR3 contains 13 residues. The CDR3 reads CASSQQRNTEAFF. DNA of the CDR3: TGTGCCAGCAGTCAACAGAGAAACACTGAAGCTTTCTTT.

The chain combines TRBV5-1 with TRBJ1-1; 11 bases are a match to TRBD1. The germline V gene encodes CDR1 SGHRS and CDR2 YFSETQ. CDR3 length: 16 amino acids. The ends lost 3 bases at V and 10 bases at J; junction bases unmatched: 14. CDR3 loop: CASSWYPGTGGSGAFF. The CDR3 DNA is TGCGCCAGCAGCTGGTATCCCGGGACAGGGGGTAGTGGAGCTTTCTTT.